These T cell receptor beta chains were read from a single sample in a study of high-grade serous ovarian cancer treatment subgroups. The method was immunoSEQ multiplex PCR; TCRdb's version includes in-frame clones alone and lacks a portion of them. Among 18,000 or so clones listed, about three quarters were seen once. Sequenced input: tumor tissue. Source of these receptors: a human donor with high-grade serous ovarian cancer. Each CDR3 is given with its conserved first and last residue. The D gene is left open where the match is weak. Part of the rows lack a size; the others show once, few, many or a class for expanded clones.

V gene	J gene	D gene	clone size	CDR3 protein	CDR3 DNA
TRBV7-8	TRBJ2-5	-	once	CASSFNSFETQYF	TGTGCCAGCAGCTTTAACAGCTTCGAGACCCAGTACTTC
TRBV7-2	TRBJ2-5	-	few	CASSLAGAKETQYF	TGTGCCAGCAGCTTAGCGGGCGCAAAAGAGACCCAGTACTTC
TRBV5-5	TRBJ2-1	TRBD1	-	CASSHPRDRGLNEQFF	TGTGCCAGCAGCCATCCGAGGGACAGGGGGCTCAATGAGCAGTTCTTC
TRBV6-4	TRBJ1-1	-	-	CASSVAVNTEAFF	TGTGCCAGCAGTGTTGCGGTGAACACTGAAGCTTTCTTT
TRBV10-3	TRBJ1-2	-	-	CAINGRTTNYGYTF	TGTGCCATCAATGGCAGGACTACTAACTATGGCTACACCTTC
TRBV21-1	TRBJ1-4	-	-	CASSKGTGVINEKLFF	TGTGCCAGCAGCAAAGGGACAGGGGTAATTAATGAAAAACTGTTTTTT
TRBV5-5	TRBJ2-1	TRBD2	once	CASSLYPSGMIDNEQFF	TGTGCCAGCAGCTTGTATCCGAGCGGGATGATCGACAATGAGCAGTTCTTC
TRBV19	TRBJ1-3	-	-	CASSISTYPGNTIYF	TGTGCCAGTAGTATCAGCACCTATCCTGGAAACACCATATATTTT
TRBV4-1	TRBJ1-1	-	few	CASSLTPGNEAFF	TGCGCCAGCAGCCTTACCCCCGGAAACGAAGCTTTCTTT
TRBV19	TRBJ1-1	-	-	CASSTAGEGGTEAFF	TGTGCCAGTAGTACCGCAGGGGAGGGAGGCACTGAAGCTTTCTTT
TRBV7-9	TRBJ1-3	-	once	CASSPVGSYSGNTIYF	TGTGCCAGCAGCCCAGTAGGGAGTTACTCTGGAAACACCATATATTTT
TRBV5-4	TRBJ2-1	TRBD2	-	CASSPGLAGYNEQFF	TGTGCCAGCAGCCCTGGACTAGCGGGATACAATGAGCAGTTCTTC
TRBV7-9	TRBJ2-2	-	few	CASSLGRTGTGELFF	TGTGCCAGCAGCTTAGGGCGGACGGGCACCGGGGAGCTGTTTTTT
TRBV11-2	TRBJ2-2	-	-	CASSFLWEFGELFF	TGTGCCAGCAGCTTTCTCTGGGAGTTCGGGGAGCTGTTTTTT
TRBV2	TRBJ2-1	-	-	CASTLTRDNEQFF	TGTGCCAGCACTTTGACCAGAGACAATGAGCAGTTCTTC
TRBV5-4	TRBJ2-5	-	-	CASSPGGIAYQETQYF	TGTGCCAGCAGCCCTGGGGGAATAGCGTACCAAGAGACCCAGTACTTC
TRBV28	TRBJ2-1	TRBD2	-	CASGGSGWVRYNEQFF	TGTGCCAGCGGGGGTAGCGGGTGGGTTAGGTACAATGAGCAGTTCTTC
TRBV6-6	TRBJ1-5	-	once	CASSYSPGSNQPQHF	TGTGCCAGCAGTTACTCCCCTGGGAGCAATCAGCCCCAGCATTTT
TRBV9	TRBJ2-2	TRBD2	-	CASSVTSGGSTGELFF	TGTGCCAGCAGCGTAACGAGCGGGGGTAGTACCGGGGAGCTGTTTTTT
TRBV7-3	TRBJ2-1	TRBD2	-	CASSLNGGRFNEQFF	TGTGCCAGCAGCTTAAACGGCGGGAGATTCAATGAGCAGTTCTTC
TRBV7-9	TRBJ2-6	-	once	CASSSFLSQSSGANVLTF	TGTGCCAGCAGCTCATTTCTAAGCCAGAGCTCTGGGGCCAACGTCCTGACTTTC
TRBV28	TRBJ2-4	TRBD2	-	CASRQGLAGPGNIQYF	TGTGCCAGCAGACAAGGACTAGCGGGCCCTGGGAACATTCAGTACTTC
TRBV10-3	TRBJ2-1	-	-	CAISDRGENEQFF	TGTGCCATCAGTGATAGGGGGGAGAATGAGCAGTTCTTC
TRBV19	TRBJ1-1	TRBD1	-	CASRTRDRGGTEAFF	TGTGCCAGTAGGACCCGGGACAGGGGTGGGACTGAAGCTTTCTTT
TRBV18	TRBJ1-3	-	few	CASSYFPGSGNTIYF	TGTGCCAGCTCATATTTTCCCGGCTCTGGAAACACCATATATTTT
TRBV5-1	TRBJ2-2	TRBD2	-	CASSSPSSGANTGELFF	TGCGCCAGCAGCTCGCCTTCTAGCGGGGCGAACACCGGGGAGCTGTTTTTT
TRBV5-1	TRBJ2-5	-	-	CASSLEVEETQYF	TGCGCCAGCAGCTTGGAGGTTGAGGAGACCCAGTACTTC
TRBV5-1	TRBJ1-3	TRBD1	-	CASSPGQDLSGNTIYF	TGCGCCAGCAGCCCGGGACAGGACCTCTCTGGAAACACCATATATTTT
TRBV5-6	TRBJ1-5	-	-	CASSSQFNQPQHF	TGTGCCAGCAGCTCCCAGTTCAATCAGCCCCAGCATTTT
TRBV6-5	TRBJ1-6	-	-	CASSYNVFSPLHF	TGTGCCAGCAGTTACAATGTGTTCTCACCCCTCCACTTT
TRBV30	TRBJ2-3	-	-	CAWSRSQTLGTDTQYF	TGTGCCTGGAGTAGATCACAGACCCTCGGGACAGATACGCAGTATTTT
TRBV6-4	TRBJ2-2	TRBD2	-	CASSQLAGGVGELFF	TGTGCCAGCAGCCAACTAGCGGGAGGGGTCGGGGAGCTGTTTTTT
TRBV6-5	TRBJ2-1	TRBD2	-	CASRPRTSGAYEQFF	TGTGCCAGCAGGCCTCGGACTAGCGGGGCGTATGAGCAGTTCTTC
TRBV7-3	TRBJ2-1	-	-	CASSPRLGNEQFF	TGTGCCAGCAGCCCCAGATTAGGTAATGAGCAGTTCTTC
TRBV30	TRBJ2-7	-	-	CAWSSGLGTYEQYF	TGTGCCTGGAGTTCAGGACTGGGAACCTACGAGCAGTACTTC
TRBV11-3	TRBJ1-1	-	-	CASSPDGMNTEAFF	TGTGCCAGCAGCCCAGACGGGATGAACACTGAAGCTTTCTTT
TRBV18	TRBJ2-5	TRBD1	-	CATAQGAPETQYF	TGTGCCACCGCTCAGGGGGCGCCGGAGACCCAGTACTTC
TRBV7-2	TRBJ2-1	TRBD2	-	CASSLGWIAGGSSEQFF	TGTGCCAGCAGCTTAGGGTGGATAGCGGGAGGGTCCTCTGAGCAGTTCTTC
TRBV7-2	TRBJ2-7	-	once	CASSPSTGGEQYF	TGTGCCAGCAGCCCATCGACAGGAGGCGAGCAGTACTTC
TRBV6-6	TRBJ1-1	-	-	CASSYSRWNTEAFF	TGTGCCAGCAGTTACTCGAGGTGGAACACTGAAGCTTTCTTT
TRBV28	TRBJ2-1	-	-	CATRGLAVYNEQFF	TGTGCCACCAGGGGTCTAGCGGTGTACAATGAGCAGTTCTTC
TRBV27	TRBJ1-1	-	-	CASSILAGPRSAEAFF	TGTGCCAGCAGTATTCTCGCAGGCCCCCGATCGGCCGAAGCTTTCTTT
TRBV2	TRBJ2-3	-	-	CASDSSTDTQYF	TGTGCCAGTGACTCTAGCACAGATACGCAGTATTTT
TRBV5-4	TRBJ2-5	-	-	CASSLEPVETQYF	TGTGCCAGCAGCTTGGAACCGGTTGAGACCCAGTACTTC
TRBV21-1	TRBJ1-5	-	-	CASRTGHKICGSNQPQHF	TGTGCCAGCAGAACGGGGCATAAAATATGCGGGAGCAATCAGCCCCAGCATTTT
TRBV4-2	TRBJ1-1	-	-	CASSQEWGRGMSEAFF	TGTGCCAGCAGCCAAGAGTGGGGCAGGGGAATGTCTGAAGCTTTCTTT
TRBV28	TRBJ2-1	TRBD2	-	CASRSTSGMNSYNEQFF	TGTGCCAGCAGATCGACTAGCGGGATGAACTCCTACAATGAGCAGTTCTTC
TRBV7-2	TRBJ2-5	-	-	CASSPEPTGETQYF	TGTGCCAGCAGCCCAGAGCCCACCGGGGAGACCCAGTACTTC
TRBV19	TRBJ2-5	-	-	CASSPQTGMGETQYF	TGTGCCAGTAGTCCCCAAACAGGGATGGGAGAGACCCAGTACTTC
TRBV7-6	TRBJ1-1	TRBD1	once	CASSTSTGGDTEAFF	TGTGCCAGCAGCACCTCGACAGGGGGCGACACTGAAGCTTTCTTT
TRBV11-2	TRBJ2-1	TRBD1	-	CASRLTGGNEQFF	TGTGCCAGCAGATTAACAGGGGGCAATGAGCAGTTCTTC
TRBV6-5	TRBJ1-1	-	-	CASSYAVVTEAFF	TGTGCCAGCAGTTACGCGGTGGTCACTGAAGCTTTCTTT
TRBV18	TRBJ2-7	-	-	CASSPPSRGRSEQYF	TGTGCCAGCTCACCACCCTCCCGGGGCCGGTCCGAGCAGTACTTC
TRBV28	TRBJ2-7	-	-	CASSPFQGGSHEQYF	TGTGCCAGCAGTCCTTTCCAGGGGGGGTCACACGAGCAGTACTTC
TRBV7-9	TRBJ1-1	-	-	CASSFAQNTEAFF	TGTGCCAGCAGCTTCGCTCAGAACACTGAAGCTTTCTTT
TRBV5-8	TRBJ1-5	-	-	CASSPLGGWDQPQHF	TGTGCCAGCAGCCCGTTGGGGGGTTGGGATCAGCCCCAGCATTTT
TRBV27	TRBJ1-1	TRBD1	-	CASSFQGAAEAFF	TGTGCCAGCAGTTTTCAGGGGGCAGCTGAAGCTTTCTTT
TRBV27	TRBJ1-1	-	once	CASSLTVKNTEAFF	TGTGCCAGCAGTTTGACGGTTAAGAACACTGAAGCTTTCTTT
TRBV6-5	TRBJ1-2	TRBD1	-	CASSLLQGAPWGYTF	TGTGCCAGCAGTTTATTACAGGGGGCGCCTTGGGGCTACACCTTC